The 14 T cell receptor beta chains reported below all come from one sample, sequenced in a study of identical twins. One entry per CDR3 protein results from TCRdb running MiXCR on the 5' RACE reads. The sample yields about 240,000 distinct CDR3 sequences, about 13% seen once. The sample also formed part of further work on yellow fever vaccine responses in identical twins.

Sequencing was done on a sample of memory (CD45RO+) T cells sorted from blood. These receptors all come from a woman under 30 in good health.

This clonotype was counted many times. This chain connects TRBV5-1 to TRBJ1-6, with D possibly TRBD1 on 5 matching bases. Germline loops: CDR1 SGHRS, CDR2 YFSETQ. Trimming cost V 4 bases and J 7 bases, with 18 bases left between them. This CDR3 is 16 amino acids long. CDR3 region: CASSGGTGTENSPLHF. The DNA for the CDR3 is TGCGCCAGCAGCGGGGGAACCGGGACGGAAAATTCACCCCTCCACTTT.

V usage is TRBV29-1 and J usage is TRBJ2-1; the D is unclear. Between the trimmed V and J ends, which lost 2 bases and 5 bases, there was a span of 1 base. CDR3 length: 10 amino acids. Germline assignment: CDR1 SQVTM and CDR2 ANQGSEA. The CDR3 DNA reads TGCAGCGTTGAAAACAATGAGCAGTTCTTC. Translating it yields CSVENNEQFF.

J is TRBJ2-1 and V is TRBV11-2, with TRBD1 matching over 8 bases. The CDR3 is 15 residues long. With 5 bases clipped from V and 3 bases from J, the junction kept 6 bases outside the gene matches. Germline CDR1 and CDR2: SGHAT and FQNNGV. The CDR3 protein is CASSAGQVLYNEQFF. The CDR3 nucleotides are TGTGCCAGCAGCGCGGGACAGGTTCTCTACAATGAGCAGTTCTTC.

This clonotype appeared many times. The chain is built from TRBV7-2 and TRBJ2-3; 9 nucleotides match TRBD2. Germline CDR1 is SGHTA and CDR2 is FQGNSA. CDR3 length: 16 amino acids. V was clipped by 4 bases and J by 3 bases; unmatched bases: 8. In DNA form, the CDR3 reads TGTGCCAGCAGCTCCTCTAGCGGGAAGAGGACAGATACGCAGTATTTT. Translating it yields CASSSSSGKRTDTQYF.

J is TRBJ2-7 and V is TRBV20-1; 7 nucleotides agree with TRBD2. This CDR3 is 14 amino acids long. Trimming removed 1 base from V and 0 bases from J; junction bases left unmatched: 3. Germline V CDR1 and CDR2: DFQATT, SNEGSKA (reference sequence). In DNA, the CDR3 is TGCAGTGCTAGAGCCAGCGGGACCTCCTACGAGCAGTACTTC. It is translated as CSARASGTSYEQYF.

This chain uses TRBV12-3 or TRBV12-4 with TRBJ2-2; 13 positions match TRBD2. The CDR3 runs to 19 residues. Trimming took 8 bases from V and 5 from J; bases not matched to a gene: 17. The CDR3 here is CASCLSERLAGGPTGELFF. The CDR3 DNA follows: TGTGCCAGCTGTCTGTCAGAGAGACTAGCGGGAGGACCGACCGGGGAGCTGTTTTTT.

The rearrangement links TRBV2 to TRBJ1-5; D remains unclear. V lost 4 bases, J lost 0 bases, and 16 bases lay in between. This CDR3 spans 17 amino acids. The germline gives CDR1 SNHLY, CDR2 FYNNEI. The CDR3 spells CASSGARVPNSNQPQHF. The CDR3 DNA is TGTGCCAGCAGTGGGGCGAGGGTTCCAAATAGCAATCAGCCCCAGCATTTT. The full variable domain, in which reference TRBV2 and TRBJ1-5 provide the parts outside the CDR3, is EPEVTQTPSHQVTQMGQEVILRCVPISNHLYFYWYRQILGQKVEFLVSFYNNEISEKSEIFDDQFSVERPDGSNFTLKIRSTKLEDSAMYFCASSGARVPNSNQPQHFGDGTRLSIL.

The J gene is TRBJ2-5, the V gene TRBV6-1; 11 bases line up with TRBD2. Germline CDR1 and CDR2: MNHNS and SASEGT. There are 14 residues in the CDR3. Trimming cost V 9 bases and J 1 base; bases outside gene matches: 4. This CDR3 is CASNSGRGQETQYF. CDR3 DNA sequence: TGTGCCAGTAATAGCGGGAGGGGCCAAGAGACCCAGTACTTC.

This clonotype occurred many times. The chain carries TRBV3-1 and TRBJ2-5; possibly TRBD1 for D (6 bases). Trimming cost V 0 bases and J 1 base, with 6 bases left between them. CDR1 is LGHDT and CDR2 is YNNKEL in the germline V gene (reference sequence). The CDR3 covers 14 residues. Here the CDR3 DNA reads TGTGCCAGCAGCCAAGACAGGGGCCAAGAGACCCAGTACTTC. It translates to CASSQDRGQETQYF.

This clonotype was picked up a small number of times. The V gene is TRBV6-1, the J gene TRBJ1-2; weak D call: TRBD1 (5 bases). The CDR3 has 14 residues. Germline assignment: CDR1 MNHNS and CDR2 SASEGT. The V end lost 6 bases, the J end lost 2 bases, and 13 bases lay between the germline ends. The CDR3 spells CASRLLDTNYGYTF. The DNA of the CDR3 is TGTGCCAGCAGACTGTTGGACACAAACTATGGCTACACCTTC.

This clonotype was detected only a few times. The J gene is TRBJ1-2, the V gene TRBV11-2; D not certain. This CDR3 has 17 residues. Germline V gene data show CDR1 as SGHAT and CDR2 as FQNNGV. Trimming took 7 bases from V and 6 from J, leaving 27 bases between them. The CDR3 loop is CASTNPLGARTGDGYTF. CDR3 coding DNA: TGTGCCAGCACCAACCCCTTAGGAGCGCGTACCGGTGATGGCTACACCTTC.

In regard to this clonotype: With a much larger clone just one base away, this may be a read error. The rearrangement uses TRBV7-3 and TRBJ2-2; perhaps TRBD2 as D (5 bases). Trimming took 2 bases from V and 6 from J, leaving 10 bases between them. The germline V gene has CDR1 SGHTA and CDR2 FQGTGA. This CDR3 has 14 amino acids. CDR3 sequence (DNA): TGTGCCAGCAGCTTATATCACGGGGCCGGGGAGCTGTTTTTT. This gives the protein CASSLYHGAGELFF.

This clonotype was observed many times. CDR3 protein: CASKMEGEQYF. In DNA, the CDR3 is TGTGCCAGCAAAATGGAGGGGGAGCAGTACTTC. The chain joins TRBV2 to TRBJ2-7; tentative D call: TRBD2 (6 bases). Germline assignment: CDR1 SNHLY and CDR2 FYNNEI. The length of the CDR3 is 11 residues. Between the trimmed V and J ends, which lost 7 bases and 7 bases, there was a span of 11 bases.

This clonotype was seen only a few times. CDR3 protein: CASSEATDTQYF. CDR3 bases: TGTGCCAGCAGTGAAGCCACAGATACGCAGTATTTT. The chain has TRBV6-1 and TRBJ2-3; D remains unclear. Trimming stripped 0 bases from V and 2 bases from J, with 0 bases between. Germline V lookup: CDR1 MNHNS, CDR2 SASEGT. This CDR3 has 12 residues.